This T cell receptor (beta chain) was sequenced for a study of post-analysis software for immune sequencing data. Study background: There were relapsing-remitting, secondary progressive and progressive-relapsing multiple sclerosis among the disease courses included.

Concerning this clonotype: The antigen is unknown.

cDNA libraries of TCR beta carried unique molecular identifiers. A population of roughly 0.85 to 10 million T cells gave rise to roughly 0.5 million cDNA molecules. TCRdb itself ran the PCR reads through MiXCR, one entry per CDR3 protein. The sample consists of roughly 670,000 distinct CDR3 sequences, approximately 59% of them appearing once. Per germline, CDR1 SGHTA and CDR2 FQGTGA. This CDR3 comprises 15 residues. Study results and caveats: Diversity measured as normalized Chao1 was significantly lower in multiple sclerosis patients than in controls. Elevated frequency relative to controls characterized roughly five TRBV segments in patients, TRBV5-6, TRBV5-1 and TRBV20-1 among them.

The sample comprised blood. This clonotype was obtained from a girl aged 2 to 10 with multiple sclerosis. The chain combines TRBV7-3 with TRBJ2-7; the D gene is possibly TRBD2 (6 bases). The J call is uncertain, as TRBJ2-5 better fits the DNA end. DNA for the CDR3: TGTGCCAGCAGCTTAACGCCGGCGGGACAAGAGACCCAGTACTTC. Translation gives CASSLTPAGQETQYF.